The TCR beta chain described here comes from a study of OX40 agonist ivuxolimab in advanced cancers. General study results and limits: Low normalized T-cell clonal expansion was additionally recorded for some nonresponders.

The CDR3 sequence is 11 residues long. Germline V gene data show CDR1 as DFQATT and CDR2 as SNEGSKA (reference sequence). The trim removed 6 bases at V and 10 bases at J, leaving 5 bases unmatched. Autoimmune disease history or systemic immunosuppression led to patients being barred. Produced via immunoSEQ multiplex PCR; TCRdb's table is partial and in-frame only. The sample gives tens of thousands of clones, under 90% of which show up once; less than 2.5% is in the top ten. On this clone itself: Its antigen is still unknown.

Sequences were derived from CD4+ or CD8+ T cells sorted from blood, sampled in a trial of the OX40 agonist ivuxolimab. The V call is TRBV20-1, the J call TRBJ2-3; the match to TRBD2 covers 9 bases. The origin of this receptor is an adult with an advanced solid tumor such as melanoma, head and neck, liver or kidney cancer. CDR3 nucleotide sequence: TGCAGTGCACAAGCGGGGGGCGCGCAGTATTTT. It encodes CSAQAGGAQYF.